The 14 T cell receptor beta chains below were found in one sample sequenced in a study of blood T cell repertoires in COVID-19. Clones were sequenced by immunoSEQ multiplex PCR, and TCRdb holds only the in-frame ones, with some missing. Of hundreds of thousands of clones in the sample, around 87% were seen once. The specimen was peripheral blood. Every receptor here comes from a woman in her 30s who had recovered from COVID-19.

Only one count was recorded for this clone. The gene calls are TRBV2 and TRBJ2-1; D perhaps matches TRBD2 (5 bases). Germline lookup yields CDR1 SNHLY and CDR2 FYNNEI. The CDR3 spans 14 residues. Trimming pared 6 bases from V and 6 bases from J, leaving 15 bases between. The CDR3 protein is CASSPNLAGNEQFF. CDR3 in DNA: TGTGCCAGCAGCCCAAACCTAGCAGGCAATGAGCAGTTCTTC.

The table lists this clone with a count of one. The chain carries TRBV7-8 and TRBJ2-1; weak D call: TRBD2 (5 bases). The CDR3 spans 13 residues. Germline V gene sequence: CDR1 SGHVS, CDR2 FQNEAQ. Trimming took 5 bases from V and 6 from J, leaving 11 bases between them. CDR3 nucleotide sequence: TGTGCCAGCAGCCGTAGCGAGCCCAATGAGCAGTTCTTC. The encoded protein is CASSRSEPNEQFF.

The chain has TRBV7-9 and TRBJ1-4; 9 bases map to TRBD1. The CDR3 length is 19 residues. V lost 5 bases to trimming and J lost 0 bases; unmatched junction nucleotides: 13. CDR1 is SEHNR and CDR2 is FQNEAQ in the germline V gene (reference sequence). In DNA, the CDR3 is TGTGCCAGCAGCGAGTTGGGGTGGACAGGGGTCTCAACTAATGAAAAACTGTTTTTT. As protein: CASSELGWTGVSTNEKLFF. Using reference TRBV7-9 and TRBJ1-4 for the parts outside the CDR3, the full variable domain is DTGVSQNPRHKITKRGQNVTFRCDPISEHNRLYWYRQTLGQGPEFLTYFQNEAQLEKSRLLSDRFSAERPKGSFSTLEIQRTEQGDSAMYLCASSELGWTGVSTNEKLFFGSGTQLSVL.

CDR3 DNA: TGCGCCAGCAGCTACCGATCGGAGTACAATGAGCAGTTCTTC. Its protein product is CASSYRSEYNEQFF. The chain links TRBV4-3 to TRBJ2-1; D is unresolved. The CDR3 has 14 residues. The V gene lost 5 bases and the J gene lost 4 bases, with 12 bases spanning the gap. Germline CDR1 and CDR2: LGHNA and YSLEER.

V is TRBV4-2 and J is TRBJ1-2; a weak D match, TRBD1 (6 bases). Germline lookup yields CDR1 LGHNA and CDR2 YNFKEQ. The CDR3 is 14 residues long. V lost 7 bases to trimming and J lost 1 base, with 13 bases between them. The CDR3: CASTRDTFNYGYTF. In nucleotides, the CDR3 is TGTGCCAGCACCCGGGACACTTTTAACTATGGCTACACCTTC.

This clone was seen a handful of times. The chain links TRBV10-3 to TRBJ2-1; possibly TRBD1 for D (6 bases). The CDR3 length is 14 residues. The germline V gene has CDR1 ENHRY and CDR2 SYGVKD. V lost 7 bases and J 1 base, leaving 11 bases between the germline ends. The CDR3 loop is CAITRGSSYNEQFF. The CDR3 bases are TGTGCCATCACCAGGGGAAGTTCCTACAATGAGCAGTTCTTC.

V usage is TRBV12-5 and J usage is TRBJ1-1; 9 bases are shared with TRBD1. The CDR3 consists of 16 residues. The germline V gene encodes CDR1 LGHNT and CDR2 FRNRAP. The V gene end was trimmed by 5 bases and the J gene end by 7 bases; junction bases not matched to a gene: 14. CDR3 sequence reads: CASGIDPGQGAGEAFF. CDR3 nucleotides: TGTGCTAGTGGTATCGATCCGGGACAGGGTGCGGGTGAAGCTTTCTTT. The whole variable domain, filled in from reference TRBV12-5 and TRBJ1-1, reads DARVTQTPRHKVTEMGQEVTMRCQPILGHNTVFWYRQTMMQGLELLAYFRNRAPLDDSGMPKDRFSAEMPDATLATLKIQPSEPRDSAVYFCASGIDPGQGAGEAFFGQGTRLTVV.

This sequence joins TRBV28 and TRBJ2-7, with 9 positions matching TRBD1. Per germline, CDR1 MDHEN and CDR2 SYDVKM. Unmatched junction bases numbered 4, after V lost 3 bases and J lost 4 bases. The CDR3 contains 14 residues. The chain's CDR3 is CASSFRDRVYEQYF. The CDR3 nucleotides are TGTGCCAGCAGTTTCCGGGACAGGGTATACGAGCAGTACTTC.

The chain uses TRBV5-5 and TRBJ2-7; 8 nucleotides line up with TRBD1. In germline, CDR1 is SGHKS, CDR2 YYEKEE (reference sequence). CDR3 length: 15 residues. Trimming removed 3 bases from V and 2 bases from J; junction bases left unmatched: 7. The CDR3 DNA sequence: TGTGCCAGCAGCTACGGGACAGGAACTACCTACGAGCAGTACTTC. It encodes CASSYGTGTTYEQYF.

This clone was counted a single time. The J gene is TRBJ1-4, the V gene TRBV28; perhaps TRBD1 as D (5 bases). The CDR3 is 18 residues long. Germline CDR1 is MDHEN and CDR2 is SYDVKM. V dropped 6 bases and J dropped 4 bases, with 24 bases sitting between them. The DNA for the CDR3 is TGTGCCAGCAGACCGGGCCTAGGGAAGGTGGGGGGTAATGAAAAACTGTTTTTT. Its translation: CASRPGLGKVGGNEKLFF.

V and J are TRBV4-1 and TRBJ2-7; D uncertain. Deletions cut 0 bases from V and 5 bases from J, with 8 bases between. Germline V gene data show CDR1 as MGHRA and CDR2 as YSYEKL. The CDR3 runs to 13 residues. DNA for the CDR3: TGCGCCAGCAGCCAAGATTTGTGGCACGAGCAGTACTTC. Translating gives CASSQDLWHEQYF.

CDR3 bases: TGTGCCAGCAGTTACTCGAATGGGGGCCCCTACGAGCAGTACTTC. This gives the protein CASSYSNGGPYEQYF. The chain couples TRBV6-5 to TRBJ2-7, with D perhaps matching TRBD1 (6 bases). V was trimmed by 0 bases and J by 2 bases, leaving 11 bases between them. Per the germline V gene, CDR1 is MNHEY and CDR2 is SVGAGI. CDR3 length equals 15 residues.

The chain combines TRBV29-1 with TRBJ2-3, with TRBD2 matching 9 bases. This CDR3 has 15 amino acids. The V gene end was trimmed by 0 bases and the J gene end by 3 bases; junction bases not matched to a gene: 4. Germline CDR1 reads SQVTM; CDR2 reads ANQGSEA. This CDR3 reads CSVEDSGSMTDTQYF. In DNA, the CDR3 is TGCAGCGTTGAAGATAGCGGGAGTATGACAGATACGCAGTATTTT.

V is TRBV9 and J is TRBJ2-2, with D possibly matching TRBD2 (5 bases). Germline CDR1 and CDR2: SGDLS and YYNGEE. This CDR3 is 15 amino acids long. Deletions cut 0 bases from V and 4 bases from J, with 10 bases between. CDR3 in DNA: TGTGCCAGCAGCGTAGAAGGACTCTCCACCGGGGAGCTGTTTTTT. Its protein is CASSVEGLSTGELFF.